A single T cell receptor (beta chain) is shown here with its context. Its target is not known. TCRdb used MiXCR to reprocess the reads, holding one entry per CDR3 protein. The table has around 5,200 distinct CDR3 sequences, around a sixth seen once. Per the germline V gene, CDR1 is LNHDA and CDR2 is SQIVND (reference sequence). V was pared by 7 bases and J by 5 bases, with 8 bases of the junction left unmatched. CDR3 length: 14 residues. The sample is drawn from a study of liver allograft versus peripheral blood T cells. Overall study context: Peripheral blood of the recipients supplied T cell receptor repertoires that were compared with those in transplanted livers.

Overall study results and limits: Intra-allograft T cell receptor repertoires in the liver reportedly differed from peripheral blood repertoires.

This receptor was taken from a human patient who had a liver transplant. Some T cells may be supplied by the graft donor. The J gene is TRBJ1-1, the V gene TRBV19, with TRBD1 matching over 9 bases. DNA for the CDR3: TGTGCCAGTACCAGGACAGGGGCCGTGACTGAAGCTTTCTTT. Its translation: CASTRTGAVTEAFF.